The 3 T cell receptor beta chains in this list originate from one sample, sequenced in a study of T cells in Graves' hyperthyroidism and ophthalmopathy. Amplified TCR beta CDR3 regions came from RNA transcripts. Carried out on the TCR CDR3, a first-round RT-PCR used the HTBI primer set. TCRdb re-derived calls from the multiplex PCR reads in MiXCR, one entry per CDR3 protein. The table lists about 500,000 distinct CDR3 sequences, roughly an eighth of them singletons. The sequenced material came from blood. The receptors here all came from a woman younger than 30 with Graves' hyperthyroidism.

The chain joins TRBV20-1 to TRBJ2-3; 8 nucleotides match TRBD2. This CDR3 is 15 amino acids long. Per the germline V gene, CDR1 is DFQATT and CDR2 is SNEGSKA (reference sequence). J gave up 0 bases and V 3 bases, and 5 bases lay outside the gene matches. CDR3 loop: CSASPTSASTDTQYF. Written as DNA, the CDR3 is TGCAGTGCTAGCCCGACTAGCGCAAGCACAGATACGCAGTATTTT.

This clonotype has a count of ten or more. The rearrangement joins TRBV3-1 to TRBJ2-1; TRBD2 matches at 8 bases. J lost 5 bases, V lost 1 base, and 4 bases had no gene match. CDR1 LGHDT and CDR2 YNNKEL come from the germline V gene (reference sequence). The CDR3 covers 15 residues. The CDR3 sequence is CASSQGWRGDNEQFF. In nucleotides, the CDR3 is TGTGCCAGCAGCCAAGGCTGGCGGGGGGACAATGAGCAGTTCTTC.

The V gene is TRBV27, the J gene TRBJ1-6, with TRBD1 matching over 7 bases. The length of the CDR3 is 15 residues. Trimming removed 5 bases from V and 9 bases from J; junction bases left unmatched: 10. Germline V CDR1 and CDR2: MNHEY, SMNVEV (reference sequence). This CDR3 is CASSQYRGGLSPLHF. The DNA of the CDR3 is TGTGCCAGCAGTCAATACAGGGGTGGACTTTCACCCCTCCACTTT.